Below, 22 T cell receptor beta chains from the same sample are listed, as sequenced in a study of glioma-infiltrating T cells. The iRepertoire nested amplicon-rescue multiplex PCR amplified TCR alpha and beta CDR3s from RNA. In TCRdb, the multiplex PCR reads were re-called with MiXCR into one record per CDR3 protein. This sample has fewer than 200,000 distinct CDR3 sequences, with under 55% found just once. Sequencing was carried out using glioma tissue, nonneoplastic brain tissue, or PBMCs (not recorded which). These TCRs come from a human donor with low-grade glioma or glioblastoma, undergoing nonglioma brain surgery, or in good health (not recorded which).

CDR3 loop: CASSSLDSMNTEAFF. DNA of the CDR3: TGCGCCAGCAGCTCGCTGGACAGCATGAACACTGAAGCTTTCTTT. V and J are TRBV5-1 and TRBJ1-1, with D possibly matching TRBD1 (6 bases). The CDR3 totals 15 residues. Deletions cut 3 bases from V and 0 bases from J, with 12 bases between. CDR1 is SGHRS and CDR2 is YFSETQ in the germline V gene.

Remarks on this clonotype: This may be a read error, as it is one base from a much larger clone. This chain joins TRBV7-2 and TRBJ2-3; either TRBD1 or TRBD2 may supply D (5 bases each). This CDR3 contains 15 residues. Germline values: CDR1 SGHTA, CDR2 FQGNSA. The CDR3 here is CASILQDSIADTQYF. DNA for the CDR3: TGTGCCAGCATCTTACAGGACTCTATCGCAGATACGCAGTATTTT.

Only a few counts were recorded for this clonotype. This chain links TRBV11-1 with TRBJ2-3, with a tentative D call TRBD2 (6 bases). CDR3 size: 15 residues. V was clipped by 1 base and J by 1 base, with 9 bases between them. Per germline, CDR1 SGHAT and CDR2 FQDESV (reference sequence). DNA of the CDR3: TGTGCCAGCAGCTTAGTTCCTAGCGGCACAGATACGCAGTATTTT. This translates into CASSLVPSGTDTQYF. The entire variable domain, with the rest obtained from reference TRBV11-1 and TRBJ2-3, is as follows: EAEVAQSPRYKITEKSQAVAFWCDPISGHATLYWYRQILGQGPELLVQFQDESVVDDSQLPKDRFSAERLKGVDSTLKIQPAELGDSAMYLCASSLVPSGTDTQYFGPGTRLTVL.

This clonotype was detected many times. Here the CDR3 reads CASKLLTDDKETQYF. Here the CDR3 DNA reads TGTGCCAGCAAGTTGTTAACGGACGATAAAGAGACCCAGTACTTC. V and J are TRBV6-1 and TRBJ2-5; unclear D gene. This CDR3 has 15 residues. Germline lookup yields CDR1 MNHNS and CDR2 SASEGT. With 7 bases removed from V and 3 bases from J, the gap between germline ends came to 18 bases.

The chain links TRBV14 to TRBJ1-1, with 7 nucleotides matching TRBD1. The CDR3 is made up of 15 amino acids. With 6 bases clipped from V and 4 bases from J, the junction kept 11 bases outside the gene matches. CDR1 is SGHDN and CDR2 is FVKESK in the germline V gene. This CDR3 reads CASRNTRQGVTEAFF. CDR3 nucleotide sequence: TGTGCCAGCAGGAATACAAGACAGGGCGTCACTGAAGCTTTCTTT.

This clonotype came up a few times. V gene TRBV6-1 combines with J gene TRBJ2-4, with D perhaps given as TRBD1 or TRBD2 (5 bases each). The CDR3 sequence is 15 residues long. Germline CDR1 MNHNS, CDR2 SASEGT. The germline V and J ends were trimmed by 5 bases and 3 bases, with 14 bases remaining between them. CDR3 nucleotides: TGTGCCAGCAGTTTCGACAGAGGGGACAAAAACATTCAGTACTTC. Protein product: CASSFDRGDKNIQYF.

V usage is TRBV27 and J usage is TRBJ2-3, with TRBD1 matching 9 bases. The ends lost 5 bases at V and 0 bases at J; junction bases unmatched: 9. CDR1 and CDR2 from the germline V gene are MNHEY and SMNVEV (reference sequence). The CDR3 spans 17 residues. CDR3 in amino acids: CASSTHPGQGSTDTQYF. CDR3 in DNA: TGTGCCAGCAGTACGCATCCGGGACAGGGAAGCACAGATACGCAGTATTTT.

The CDR3 is CASSQELDATGTDTQYF. CDR3 DNA sequence: TGTGCCAGCAGCCAAGAACTAGACGCGACTGGCACAGATACGCAGTATTTT. The chain carries TRBV3-1 and TRBJ2-3, with D possibly being TRBD2 (5 bases). The CDR3 length is 17 residues. Germline V gene sequence: CDR1 LGHDT, CDR2 YNNKEL (reference sequence). The V gene lost 0 bases and the J gene lost 1 base, with 14 bases spanning the gap.

The gene calls are TRBV19 and TRBJ1-1; TRBD1 is a possible D gene (5 bases). The CDR3 has 14 amino acids. In germline, CDR1 is LNHDA, CDR2 SQIVND (reference sequence). The V and J ends lost 5 bases and 13 bases respectively, with 23 bases between them. CDR3: CASSPQAGVIVGFF. DNA of the CDR3: TGTGCCAGTAGTCCCCAAGCGGGGGTCATAGTCGGTTTCTTT.

This clonotype came up a few times. This may come from a read error, since a much larger clone is one base off. Here the CDR3 reads CASSSFGRENEQYF. The CDR3 bases are TGTGCCAGCAGTTCCTTCGGCAGGGAGAACGAGCAGTACTTC. The chain uses TRBV27 and TRBJ2-7; D may correspond to TRBD1 or TRBD2 (5 bases each). In germline, CDR1 is MNHEY, CDR2 SMNVEV (reference sequence). CDR3 length equals 14 residues. V was cut by 4 bases and J by 5 bases, with 15 bases left in between.

As concerns this clonotype: A read error may explain this, as a much larger clone is one base away. The chain has TRBV27 and TRBJ2-7; D gene ambiguous. The CDR3 is made up of 15 amino acids. Germline V CDR1 and CDR2: MNHEY, SMNVEV (reference sequence). Here the CDR3 DNA reads TGTGCCAGCAGTTTAGTCCAGGCCGTCTCCTACGACCAGTACTTC. This gives the protein CASSLVQAVSYDQYF.

On this clonotype itself: This may be a read error, as it is one base from a much larger clone. The chain is built from TRBV28 and TRBJ2-7; D ambiguous. The closer fit of TRBJ2-1 to the DNA end suggests the J call may be wrong. The CDR3 contains 14 residues. The germline V gene has CDR1 MDHEN and CDR2 SYDVKM. Here the CDR3 reads CASSLVSSYNQQFF. DNA for the CDR3: TGTGCCAGCAGTTTGGTGAGCTCCTACAATCAGCAGTTCTTC.

V gene TRBV6-1 combines with J gene TRBJ2-1, with 8 positions matching TRBD2. Trimming removed 1 base from V and 5 bases from J; junction bases left unmatched: 4. This CDR3 spans 15 amino acids. Germline V gives CDR1 MNHNS, CDR2 SASEGT. CDR3 sequence reads: CASSEDTSGDNEQFF. The CDR3 DNA is TGTGCCAGCAGTGAAGATACTAGCGGAGACAATGAGCAGTTCTTC.

This clonotype has just a few counts. CDR3 DNA: TGTGCCAGCAGCATTAGCGGGAGGATTCACAATGAGCAGTTCTTC. Its translation is CASSISGRIHNEQFF. The rearrangement uses TRBV12-3 or TRBV12-4 and TRBJ2-1; the match to TRBD2 covers 10 bases. The J segment lost 5 bases and the V segment lost 6 bases, leaving 7 bases of the junction unmatched. The CDR3 is 15 residues long.

The J gene is TRBJ2-1, the V gene TRBV20-1, with TRBD2 matching 9 bases. This CDR3 spans 15 amino acids. Losses at the gene ends were 6 bases for V and 9 bases for J; bases not matched to a gene: 15. CDR1 and CDR2 from the germline V gene are DFQATT and SNEGSKA (reference sequence). The CDR3, as DNA: TGCAGTGCCCCAGGCGAAAGCGGGAGGCGGGTTGAGCAGTTCTTC. It yields the protein CSAPGESGRRVEQFF.

As to this clonotype: This could be a read error, since a much larger clone is one nucleotide away. This chain uses TRBV24-1 with TRBJ2-3; 9 nucleotides align to TRBD2. The CDR3 is 15 residues long. The germline V gene encodes CDR1 KGHDR and CDR2 SFDVKD. CDR3 nucleotide sequence: TGTGCCACCAGTGATAATGGTAGCGGGAGAGATAAGCAGTATTTT. It codes for CATSDNGSGRDKQYF.

V and J are TRBV2 and TRBJ2-7; TRBD1 matches at 8 bases. V lost 4 bases to trimming and J lost 6 bases; unmatched junction nucleotides: 11. CDR3 size: 15 residues. CDR1 and CDR2 from the germline V gene are SNHLY and FYNNEI. The CDR3 is CASSGITGTGLEQYF. CDR3 coding DNA: TGTGCCAGCAGTGGCATAACCGGGACAGGCCTCGAGCAGTACTTC.

Note on this clonotype: A much larger clone is a single base away; this may be a read error. The V and J genes are TRBV6-2 or TRBV6-3 and TRBJ2-7; TRBD1 might be the D (6 bases). Germline V gives CDR1 MNHEY, CDR2 SVGEGT. The CDR3 covers 12 residues. In DNA, the CDR3 is TGTGCCACCCGGACAGAAACCTACAAGCAGTACTTC. As protein: CATRTETYKQYF.

This clonotype was observed many times. The chain uses TRBV20-1 and TRBJ2-5, with 9 bases that match TRBD2. The ends lost 2 bases at V and 2 bases at J; junction bases unmatched: 0. This CDR3 is 13 amino acids long. CDR1 is DFQATT, CDR2 SNEGSKA, per germline (reference sequence). The CDR3 sequence: CSARLAGQETQYF. The CDR3 DNA reads TGCAGTGCTAGACTAGCGGGACAAGAGACCCAGTACTTC.

About this clonotype: The junction differs from germline at one of its ends, possibly a read error. The rearrangement links TRBV20-1 to TRBJ2-3; 14 nucleotides align to TRBD2. The germline gives CDR1 DFQATT, CDR2 SNEGSKA (reference sequence). The CDR3 length is 20 residues. CDR3 loop: CSAETGTSGSYSGPGDKQYF. CDR3 nucleotide sequence: TGCAGTGCTGAGACCGGGACTAGCGGGAGTTATTCGGGGCCCGGAGATAAGCAGTATTTT.

In the case of this clonotype: A much bigger clone sits one base away, suggesting this may be a read error. The rearrangement uses TRBV3-1 and TRBJ2-7, with D perhaps TRBD2 (5 bases). Germline CDR1 and CDR2: LGHDT and YNNKEL (reference sequence). This CDR3 spans 16 amino acids. Trimming took 6 bases from V and 1 from J, leaving 19 bases between them. CDR3 region: CASSRVPGKGSYEQYF. DNA of the CDR3: TGTGCCAGCAGTCGAGTCCCGGGAAAGGGTTCCTACGAGCAGTACTTC.

Notes on this clonotype: One junction end disagrees with the germline gene, perhaps due to a read error. The V gene is TRBV6-1, the J gene TRBJ2-3; weak D call: TRBD1 (5 bases). This CDR3 is 13 amino acids long. Germline CDR1 reads MNHNS; CDR2 reads SASEGT. Here the CDR3 DNA reads TGTGCCAGCAGGACAGAATCCACAGATACGGAGTATTTT. Protein sequence: CASRTESTDTEYF.